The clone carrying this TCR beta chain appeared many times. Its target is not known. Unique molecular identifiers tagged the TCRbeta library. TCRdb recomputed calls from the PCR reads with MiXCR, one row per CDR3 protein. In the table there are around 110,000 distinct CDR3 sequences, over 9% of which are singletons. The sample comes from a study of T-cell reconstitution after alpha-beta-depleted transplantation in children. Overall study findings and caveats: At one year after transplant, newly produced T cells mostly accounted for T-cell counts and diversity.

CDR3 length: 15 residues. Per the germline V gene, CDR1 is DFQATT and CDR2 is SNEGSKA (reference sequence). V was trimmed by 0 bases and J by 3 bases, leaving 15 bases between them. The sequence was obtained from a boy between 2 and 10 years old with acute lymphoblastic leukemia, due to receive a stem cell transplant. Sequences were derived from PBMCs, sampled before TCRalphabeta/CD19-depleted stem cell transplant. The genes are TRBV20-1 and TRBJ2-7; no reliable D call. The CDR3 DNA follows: TGCAGTGCTAGAGATCCGGCATCGGGTTTCTACGAGCAGTACTTC. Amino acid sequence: CSARDPASGFYEQYF.